Listed below are T cell receptor beta chains from one sample, sequenced in a study of blood T cell repertoires in COVID-19. Method: immunoSEQ multiplex PCR; TCRdb's copy keeps in-frame clones and lacks some. The repertoire has some 220,000 clones, 85% of them found once; the top ten carry around 2.5%. The sequencing sample was made of peripheral blood. These receptors were collected from a woman in her 70s with COVID-19, enrolled during active disease. Each CDR3 is given with its conserved first and last residue. The D gene is left open where the match is weak. The listing skips clone size in some rows; elsewhere it reads once, few, many or a size class.

v_call	clone_size	j_call	d_call	cdr3_aa	cdr3_nt
TRBV2	once	TRBJ2-1	TRBD2	CASSGSSGGAYNEQFF	TGTGCCAGCAGTGGAAGTAGCGGGGGGGCGTACAATGAGCAGTTCTTC
TRBV7-3	.	TRBJ2-1	TRBD1	CASSFRDSPYNEQFF	TGTGCCAGCAGCTTCCGGGACAGTCCATACAATGAGCAGTTCTTC
TRBV2	.	TRBJ2-5	TRBD2	CASSASGAIQETQYF	TGTGCCAGCAGTGCCAGCGGGGCCATCCAAGAGACCCAGTACTTC
TRBV11-2	.	TRBJ2-2	.	CASSLGHLNTGELFF	TGTGCCAGCAGCTTAGGACACCTGAACACCGGGGAGCTGTTTTTT
TRBV5-4	.	TRBJ1-3	TRBD1	CASSKARGPTVGNTIYF	TGTGCCAGCAGCAAAGCCAGGGGGCCGACGGTAGGAAACACCATATATTTT
TRBV5-4	.	TRBJ2-3	TRBD2	CASSLERLAGYTDTQYF	TGTGCCAGCAGCCTCGAGAGACTAGCGGGATACACAGATACGCAGTATTTT
TRBV4-3	once	TRBJ2-5	TRBD1	CASSQDQTGGPQETQYF	TGCGCCAGCAGCCAAGATCAAACAGGGGGGCCGCAAGAGACCCAGTACTTC
TRBV7-9	.	TRBJ1-6	TRBD1	CASSPGTGGTSPLHF	TGTGCCAGCAGCCCAGGGACAGGAGGTACTTCACCCCTCCACTTT
TRBV5-4	.	TRBJ2-5	TRBD2	CASSRTSGGQTQYF	TGTGCCAGCAGCCGGACTAGCGGGGGTCAGACCCAGTACTTC
TRBV11-3	once	TRBJ1-1	.	CASSLAGVRDTEAFF	TGTGCCAGCAGCTTAGCAGGGGTCCGGGACACTGAAGCTTTCTTT
TRBV7-3	.	TRBJ1-1	.	CASSQVAQGYTEAFF	TGTGCCAGCAGCCAAGTAGCACAGGGATATACTGAAGCTTTCTTT
TRBV7-6	.	TRBJ2-3	TRBD1	CASSLGTGSSTDTQYF	TGTGCCAGCAGCTTAGGGACAGGGAGCAGCACAGATACGCAGTATTTT
TRBV11-2	.	TRBJ2-3	.	CASSFNPSQDTQYF	TGTGCCAGCAGCTTCAATCCCTCACAGGATACGCAGTATTTT
TRBV7-2	.	TRBJ1-2	.	CASSLERGQPRYTF	TGTGCCAGCAGCTTAGAAAGAGGACAGCCTCGCTACACCTTC
TRBV11-3	.	TRBJ1-2	.	CASSSVQGTNYGYTF	TGTGCCAGCAGCTCAGTACAGGGCACTAACTATGGCTACACCTTC
TRBV6-5	.	TRBJ1-6	.	CASRPDRGGNSPLHF	TGTGCCAGCAGACCGGACAGAGGGGGTAATTCACCCCTCCACTTT
TRBV18	.	TRBJ2-1	TRBD1	CASSPGPGGEQFF	TGTGCCAGCTCACCAGGACCAGGGGGTGAGCAGTTCTTC
TRBV19	.	TRBJ1-5	.	CASGGSSLSLQPQHF	TGTGCCAGTGGGGGGAGTTCCCTATCTCTTCAGCCCCAGCATTTT
TRBV6-5	once	TRBJ1-6	TRBD1	CASRLTGGMNSPLHF	TGTGCCAGCAGGTTGACAGGGGGCATGAATTCACCCCTCCACTTT
TRBV12-5	.	TRBJ1-2	TRBD1	CASGLGGNRGGGYTF	TGTGCTAGTGGTTTGGGCGGCAACAGGGGGGGCGGCTACACCTTC
TRBV7-9	.	TRBJ1-3	TRBD1	CASSEQKGARPVSGNTIYF	TGTGCCAGCAGCGAGCAAAAGGGGGCAAGGCCGGTCTCTGGAAACACCATATATTTT
TRBV4-2	.	TRBJ2-7	TRBD1	CASSQALGTGSYEQYF	TGTGCCAGCAGCCAAGCCCTGGGGACAGGGTCCTACGAGCAGTACTTC
TRBV7-2	.	TRBJ2-4	TRBD2	CASSLVLARSGSIQYF	TGTGCCAGCAGCTTAGTTCTGGCTAGGAGCGGGAGCATTCAGTACTTC
TRBV15	.	TRBJ1-2	.	CATSRDSAGYGYTF	TGTGCCACCAGCAGAGATTCCGCGGGCTATGGCTACACCTTC
TRBV14	.	TRBJ2-3	.	CASSGQLAGGTDTQYF	TGTGCCAGCAGCGGACAACTAGCCGGAGGCACAGATACGCAGTATTTT
TRBV5-1	.	TRBJ1-6	.	CASRSGLSSYNSPLHF	TGCGCCAGCAGATCTGGACTGAGCTCCTATAATTCACCCCTCCACTTT
TRBV27	once	TRBJ1-3	.	CASSSTRGFSGNTIYF	TGTGCCAGCAGTTCAACCCGGGGGTTCTCTGGAAACACCATATATTTT